This T cell receptor beta chain was recorded in a study of T cell responses to AZD1222 COVID-19 vaccine (TCRdb year 2021). Background on the whole study: Because spike-specific TCR depth and breadth did not differ between the two schedules, AZD1222 recipients who got a second dose at roughly 4 weeks were pooled with those who got a second dose at roughly 12 weeks. A total of 233 trial participants underwent TCR sequencing, of whom roughly 210 received two doses of AZD1222 and about 26 received two doses of the MenACWY control vaccine. Trial participants were enrolled by age into subgroups of 18-55, 56-69 and 70-plus years, and roughly 150, 30 and 60 TCR-sequenced participants, respectively, were included in these subgroups. Overall study outcomes, separate from this receptor: Participants were mostly white British, with more females than males. The authors suggested clonal diversity may have been underestimated. Conclusions about previously exposed vaccinees are limited, since just a handful of AZD1222 recipients were seropositive for SARS-CoV-2 at baseline. Because no day 14 peak-response samples were available, the repertoires could be characterized only after the peak T cell response. Epitopes outside the regions mutated in the B.1.351 and B.1.1.7 variants were reportedly recognized by nearly half of the unique spike-specific TCRs. The 56-69-year group was small, and its depth increase did not reach significance, likely because of low power. CD4 TCRs associated with the vaccine covered the entire spike protein, and the dominant responses were in regions 160-218 and 743-854. Spike-specific TCR breadth and depth rose significantly after two AZD1222 doses compared with day 0 and with MenACWY recipients.

Of note for this clone: The target of this receptor is not known. No much larger clone exists at a distance of one base, and base qualities are not known.

The CDR3 regions of human TCRbeta chains were analyzed by immunosequencing. In the authors' own workflow: Repertoire TCRs were checked for matches against a reference library of SARS-CoV-2-specific TCRs that had been generated using the MIRA antigen-specificity platform. Breadth meant the fraction of unique TCRs that were SARS-CoV-2-associated, whereas depth meant the fraction of total T cells that were SARS-CoV-2-associated. Using the MIRA data, each spike-specific TCR was assigned both to the spike region to which the TCR was reactive and to a CD4 or CD8 class. Log10-transformed breadth and depth values were compared by one-way ANOVA with Sidak's multiple comparisons tests. The table was pulled from immuneACCESS by TCRdb, which kept in-frame rearrangements only. Such tables lose some clones; where checked, under half of the loss comes from unresolved V genes, and the rest has no known cause. The V and J calls and the clone size are those of that table, but D and trimming were determined from the DNA. Counted in this sample were over 95,000 clones; roughly 91% of them appeared once. The top ten clonotypes cover about 7.8% of the sample.

The label giving this sample's time point can be read as: baseline before first vaccination. Vaccinee samples came from UK trials COV001 and COV002, including a single-blind randomized controlled phase 2/3 trial of AZD1222 (ChAdOx1 nCoV-19) in healthy adults. Trial participant PBMC samples were collected at day 0 and day 28 after the second dose for TCRbeta chain sequencing. V and J lose 3 bases and 4 bases, and a span of 10 bases separates them. CDR1 and CDR2 were assigned from the germline V gene as SGHRS and YFSETQ. Including the terminal cysteine and phenylalanine, the CDR3 comprises 13 residues. Only the CDR3 region is kept as DNA, spanning 39 bases read in frame from base 1.

This material consisted of peripheral blood, taken on day 0 of AZD1222 vaccination. The V gene is TRBV5-1 and the J gene is TRBJ1-2; a tentative D match to TRBD1 spans 5 bases. The receptor was derived from an adult in good health. The DNA reads as follows: TGCGCCAGCAGCTGGGGCCCTAGCTATGGCTACACCTTC. Protein translation: CASSWGPSYGYTF.